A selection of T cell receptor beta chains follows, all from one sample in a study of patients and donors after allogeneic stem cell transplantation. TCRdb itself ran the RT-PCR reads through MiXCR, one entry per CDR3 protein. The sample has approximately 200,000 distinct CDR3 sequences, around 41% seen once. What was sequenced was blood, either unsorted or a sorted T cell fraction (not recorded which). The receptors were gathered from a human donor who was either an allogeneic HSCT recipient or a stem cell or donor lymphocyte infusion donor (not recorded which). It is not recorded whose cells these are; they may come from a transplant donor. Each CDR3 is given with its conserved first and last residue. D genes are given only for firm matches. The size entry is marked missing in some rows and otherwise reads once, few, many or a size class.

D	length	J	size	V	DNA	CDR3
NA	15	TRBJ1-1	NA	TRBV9	TGTGCCAGCAGCGTAGAGGCAGGGAGGAACACTGAAGCTTTCTTT	CASSVEAGRNTEAFF
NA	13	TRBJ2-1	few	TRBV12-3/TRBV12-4	TGTGCCAGCAGTTTAGCAGGGGAGAATGAGCAGTTCTTC	CASSLAGENEQFF
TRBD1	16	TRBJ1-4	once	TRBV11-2	TGTGCCAGCAGTTACCTGGGAGGGACAGATAATGAAAAACTGTTTTTT	CASSYLGGTDNEKLFF
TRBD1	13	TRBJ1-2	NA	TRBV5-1	TGCGCCAGCAGCGTCCAGGGGGACTATGGCTACACCTTC	CASSVQGDYGYTF
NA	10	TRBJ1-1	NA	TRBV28	TGTGCCAGCAGACAAAGGCAGACTTTCTTT	CASRQRQTFF
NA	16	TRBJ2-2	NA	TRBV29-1	TGCAGCGTCCGTGGGGGGGGCGCGGATAACACCGGGGAGCTGTTTTTT	CSVRGGGADNTGELFF
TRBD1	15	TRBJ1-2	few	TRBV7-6	TGTGCCAGCAGCCTTACTAACAGGGGATTCTATGGCTACACCTTC	CASSLTNRGFYGYTF
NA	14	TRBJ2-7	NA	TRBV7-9	TGTGCCAGCAGCTTAGAAGTCAGCACCTACGAGCAGTACTTC	CASSLEVSTYEQYF
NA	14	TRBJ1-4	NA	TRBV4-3	TGCGCCAGCAGCCAAGATTGGGGTAGCGAAAAACTGTTTTTT	CASSQDWGSEKLFF
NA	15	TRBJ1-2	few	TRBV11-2	TGTGCCAGCAGCTTAGCTCTGGGCCGCGGGTATGGCTACACCTTC	CASSLALGRGYGYTF
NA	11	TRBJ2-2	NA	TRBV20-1	TGCAGTGCTACATACACCGGGGAGCTGTTTTTT	CSATYTGELFF
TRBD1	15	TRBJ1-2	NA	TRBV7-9	TGTGCCAGCAGCTCCCGGGACAGGGGAAACTATGGCTACACCTTC	CASSSRDRGNYGYTF
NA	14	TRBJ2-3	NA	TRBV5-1	TGCGCCAGCAGCTTGAGTCGAAGCGGGGATACGCAGTATTTT	CASSLSRSGDTQYF
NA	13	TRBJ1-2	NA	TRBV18	TGTGCCAGCTCACCCGCCACGAGCTATGGCTACACCTTC	CASSPATSYGYTF
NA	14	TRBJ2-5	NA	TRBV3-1	TGTGCCAGCAGCCAAGGGACAAAACAAGAGACCCAGTACTTC	CASSQGTKQETQYF
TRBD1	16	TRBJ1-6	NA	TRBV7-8	TGTGCCAGCAGCTCCTATCCGGGACAGGGGCATTCACCCCTCCACTTT	CASSSYPGQGHSPLHF
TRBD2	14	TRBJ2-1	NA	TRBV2	TGTGCCAGCATGCGGGGGGGGCCCTCCAATGAGCAGTTCTTC	CASMRGGPSNEQFF
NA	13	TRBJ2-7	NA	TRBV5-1	TGCGCCAGCAGCCTAAATGACAAATCCGAGCAGTACTTC	CASSLNDKSEQYF
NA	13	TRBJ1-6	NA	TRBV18	TGTGCCAGCCAGGACGGCCGAGGGACACCCCTCCACTTT	CASQDGRGTPLHF
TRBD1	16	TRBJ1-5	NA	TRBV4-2	TGTGCCAGCAGCCAAGGTATGGGACAGCCTTATCAGCCCCAGCATTTT	CASSQGMGQPYQPQHF
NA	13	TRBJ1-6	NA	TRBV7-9	TGTGCCAGCAGCCCCCCGGCCTTTTCACCCCTCCACTTT	CASSPPAFSPLHF
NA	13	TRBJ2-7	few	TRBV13	TGTGCCAGCAGCTCTACAGGGTACTACGAGCAGTACTTC	CASSSTGYYEQYF
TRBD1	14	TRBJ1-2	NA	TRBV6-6	TGTGCCAGCAGGGGGACAGGGGAGTCCTATGGCTACACCTTC	CASRGTGESYGYTF
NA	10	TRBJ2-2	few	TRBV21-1	TGTGCCCTGCTGAGGGGGGAGCTGTTTTTT	CALLRGELFF